The 14 T cell receptor beta chains given below trace back to one sample, sequenced in a study of post-analysis software for immune sequencing data. The study's findings and limits: There were about five TRBV segments more frequent in patients than controls, and TRBV5-6, TRBV5-1 and TRBV20-1 were among them.

The antigens for these receptors are not known. The TCR beta cDNA libraries carried unique molecular identifiers. In TCRdb, the PCR reads were re-called with MiXCR into one record per CDR3 protein. The table shows 750,000 to 900,000 distinct CDR3 sequences, with under 60% occurring only once. What was sequenced was blood. The receptors stem from a girl aged 10-17 years with multiple sclerosis.

This clonotype was recorded at least ten times. The genes are TRBV27 and TRBJ2-3; 11 bases agree with TRBD2. CDR3 length: 20 amino acids. Germline lookup yields CDR1 MNHEY and CDR2 SMNVEV (reference sequence). Trimming took 1 base from V and 3 from J; bases not matched to a gene: 15. The CDR3 region has the DNA TGTGCCAGCAGTTTATTAGCCCTAAAACCCGCTAGCGGGAGGACAGATACGCAGTATTTT. As protein: CASSLLALKPASGRTDTQYF.

The chain uses TRBV20-1 and TRBJ2-7; D not certain. The DNA end is more similar to TRBJ2-5, so the J call may be wrong. The CDR3 covers 10 residues. Germline CDR1 reads DFQATT; CDR2 reads SNEGSKA (reference sequence). The chain's CDR3 is CSASTETQYF. CDR3 DNA: TGCAGTGCTAGTACGGAGACCCAGTACTTC.

The rearrangement joins TRBV3-1 to TRBJ2-7; 7 positions match TRBD2. Losses at the gene ends were 4 bases for V and 5 bases for J; bases not matched to a gene: 8. Germline values: CDR1 LGHDT, CDR2 YNNKEL (reference sequence). This CDR3 has 14 amino acids. CDR3 protein: CASSPGRGSDEQYF. CDR3 nucleotide sequence: TGTGCCAGCAGCCCTGGGAGGGGTAGCGACGAGCAGTACTTC.

This chain links TRBV12-3 or TRBV12-4 with TRBJ2-7; tentative D call: TRBD2 (6 bases). V was trimmed by 5 bases and J by 1 base, leaving 21 bases between them. CDR3 length: 17 residues. As DNA, the CDR3 is TGTGCCAGCAGTGCCGGGACTCCTCTGCGCCGTTCCTACGAGCAGTACTTC. It specifies CASSAGTPLRRSYEQYF.

This chain joins TRBV11-2 and TRBJ2-7; TRBD2 matches 9 bases. V shed 0 bases, J shed 4 bases, and the junction held 4 bases outside the gene matches. Germline-derived CDR1 and CDR2 are SGHAT and FQNNGV. This CDR3 comprises 15 residues. CDR3 sequence (DNA): TGTGCCAGCAGCTTAGAGGGTAGCGGGGGTTACGAGCAGTACTTC. It codes for CASSLEGSGGYEQYF.

V is TRBV4-2 and J is TRBJ2-3; 7 bases are a match to TRBD2. CDR3 size: 16 residues. Germline V gene lookup returns CDR1 LGHNA and CDR2 YNFKEQ. With 4 bases clipped from V and 4 bases from J, the junction kept 11 bases outside the gene matches. CDR3 sequence: CASSPEGGSGADTQYF. CDR3 sequence (DNA): TGTGCCAGCAGCCCTGAGGGCGGGAGCGGAGCAGATACGCAGTATTTT.

The gene calls are TRBV19 and TRBJ1-5; no definite D call. CDR1 LNHDA and CDR2 SQIVND come from the germline V gene (reference sequence). V shed 2 bases and J shed 2 bases, with 10 bases lying between them. The CDR3 extends over 15 amino acids. CDR3 DNA: TGTGCCAGTAGTATAATCGTGATTGGCAATCAGCCCCAGCATTTT. Its translation: CASSIIVIGNQPQHF.

This chain uses TRBV7-2 with TRBJ2-1; D is uncertain. V was pared by 1 base and J by 8 bases, with 12 bases between. Germline CDR1 and CDR2: SGHTA and FQGNSA. The CDR3 contains 14 residues. The CDR3, as DNA: TGTGCCAGCAGCTTAGTTGGGGTGGGCGATGAGCAGTTCTTC. It codes for CASSLVGVGDEQFF. Full variable domain (outside the CDR3, taken from reference TRBV7-2 and TRBJ2-1): GAGVSQSPSNKVTEKGKDVELRCDPISGHTALYWYRQSLGQGLEFLIYFQGNSAPDKSGLPSDRFSAERTGGSVSTLTIQRTQQEDSAVYLCASSLVGVGDEQFFGPGTRLTVL.

This clonotype was observed a few times. The chain joins TRBV29-1 to TRBJ2-1, with 8 nucleotides matching TRBD1. With V trimmed by 5 bases and J by 7 bases, 13 bases remained unmatched. The CDR3 has 15 amino acids. Germline-derived CDR1 and CDR2 are SQVTM and ANQGSEA. CDR3 sequence reads: CSVRTGLGRWNEQFF. For the CDR3, the DNA is TGCAGCGTTAGGACAGGGCTTGGACGGTGGAATGAGCAGTTCTTC.

The CDR3 loop is CASSPDRLNTEAFF. In DNA, the CDR3 is TGTGCCAGCAGCCCCGACAGGCTGAACACTGAAGCTTTCTTT. The J gene is TRBJ1-1, the V gene TRBV6-1, with a tentative D call TRBD1 (6 bases). Trimming removed 6 bases from V and 0 bases from J, with 11 bases in between. Germline V gene lookup returns CDR1 MNHNS and CDR2 SASEGT. There are 14 residues in the CDR3.

This clonotype was observed a few times. This chain links TRBV7-9 with TRBJ2-7; TRBD1 matches at 7 bases. Trimming cost V 2 bases and J 0 bases; bases outside gene matches: 4. CDR3 length: 15 residues. Germline CDR1 SEHNR, CDR2 FQNEAQ (reference sequence). The CDR3 sequence: CASSLPDRSSYEQYF. The CDR3 DNA reads TGTGCCAGCAGCTTACCGGACAGGAGCTCCTACGAGCAGTACTTC.

The chain uses TRBV6-2 or TRBV6-3 and TRBJ2-1; the match to TRBD2 covers 9 bases. CDR3 size: 14 residues. Losses at the gene ends were 6 bases for V and 8 bases for J; bases not matched to a gene: 8. Germline V CDR1 and CDR2: MNHEY, SVGEGT. The DNA of the CDR3 is TGTGCCAGCAGCTCCACCAGACTAGCGGATGAGCAGTTCTTC. Its translation: CASSSTRLADEQFF.

The genes are TRBV30 and TRBJ2-7; D might be TRBD1 (5 bases). Germline CDR1 and CDR2: GTSNPN and SVGIG (reference sequence). V lost 5 bases and J 5 bases, leaving 13 bases between the germline ends. This CDR3 comprises 12 residues. CDR3 coding DNA: TGTGCCTGGTCTTCCCAGGGCCACGAGCAGTACTTC. Amino acid sequence: CAWSSQGHEQYF.

This rearrangement joins TRBV11-2 to TRBJ1-6; 8 positions agree with TRBD1. The CDR3 totals 13 residues. V lost 1 base to trimming and J lost 12 bases; unmatched junction nucleotides: 2. CDR1 is SGHAT and CDR2 is FQNNGV in the germline V gene. The CDR3: CASSLAQGGPLHF. DNA of the CDR3: TGTGCCAGCAGCTTAGCACAGGGGGGACCCCTCCACTTT.